A single sample is the source of the 7 T cell receptor beta chains below, sequenced in a study of blood T cells in healthy people across ages (dated by TCRdb to 2014 to 2015). Libraries came from 5' RACE. Instrument on record: Illumina HiSeq 2500. A second PCR of roughly 7 to 11 cycles was performed with a sample-barcoded 5' primer and a J-beta primer mix. Starting from the raw public reads, TCRdb applied fastp trimming at Q25, assembled clones with MiXCR and retained in-frame beta chains. Each entry merges the rows of one CDR3 protein and shows their most common DNA and genes. The sample yields around 1,000,000 distinct CDR3 sequences; about two fifths were counted once. The ten largest make up about an eighth of the sample. The sample comprised blood. These receptors all stem from a man aged 18 to 30 in good health.

The chain is built from TRBV28 and TRBJ2-1; 7 positions agree with TRBD1. Germline V lookup: CDR1 MDHEN, CDR2 SYDVKM. CDR3 size: 16 residues. V shed 8 bases and J 3 bases; nucleotides not matched to a gene: 13. The CDR3 DNA sequence: TGTGCCAGCGGACCCCGACAGGGAGTCTTCTACAATGAGCAGTTCTTC. Its protein is CASGPRQGVFYNEQFF.

A remark on this clonotype: One junction end does not reproduce the germline sequence, and a read error may be involved. The J gene is TRBJ1-3, the V gene TRBV29-1; no clear D gene. Germline CDR1 SQVTM, CDR2 ANQGSEA. The CDR3 sequence is 15 residues long. CDR3: CSAKGQSSSGNTVYF. DNA for the CDR3: TGCAGCGCTAAGGGCCAGTCTAGCTCTGGAAACACCGTATATTTT.

This clonotype was seen a handful of times. The chain recombines TRBV9 with TRBJ2-1; D uncertain. The V gene lost 2 bases and the J gene lost 9 bases, with 15 bases spanning the gap. CDR1 is SGDLS, CDR2 YYNGEE, per germline. There are 14 residues in the CDR3. This CDR3 is CASSVDDGLGEQFF. The DNA for the CDR3 is TGTGCCAGCAGCGTCGACGACGGCCTGGGTGAGCAGTTCTTC.

This rearrangement joins TRBV12-3 or TRBV12-4 to TRBJ1-5, with D unresolved. The germline V and J ends were trimmed by 2 bases and 3 bases, with 5 bases remaining between them. This CDR3 is built from 13 residues. Here the CDR3 reads CASSLLDNQPQHF. CDR3 bases: TGTGCCAGCAGTTTATTGGACAATCAGCCCCAGCATTTT.

The V and J genes are TRBV5-6 and TRBJ1-2; unclear D gene. Per the germline V gene, CDR1 is SGHDT and CDR2 is YYEEEE. The V end lost 2 bases, the J end lost 10 bases, and 12 bases lay between the germline ends. The CDR3 is 12 residues long. The CDR3: CASSFDARDYTF. CDR3 DNA sequence: TGTGCCAGCAGCTTTGACGCGCGTGACTACACCTTC.

The rearrangement uses TRBV28 and TRBJ2-3, with D perhaps TRBD1 (6 bases). Germline V gene data show CDR1 as MDHEN and CDR2 as SYDVKM. Trimming took off 10 bases at V and 6 bases at J, with 11 bases between the two ends. There are 11 residues in the CDR3. The CDR3 DNA reads as TGTGCCATCTGGGGGCGGGATACGCAGTATTTT. Its protein product is CAIWGRDTQYF. Full variable domain (missing parts from reference TRBV28 and TRBJ2-3): DVKVTQSSRYLVKRTGEKVFLECVQDMDHENMFWYRQDPGLGLRLIYFSYDVKMKEKGDIPEGYSVSREKKERFSLILESASTNQTSMYLCAIWGRDTQYFGPGTRLTVL.

This clonotype has only a few counts. The V and J genes are TRBV5-1 and TRBJ1-4; D not resolved. The CDR3 has 16 residues. The V end was cut by 3 bases, the J end by 0 bases, with 12 bases between. Germline V gene lookup returns CDR1 SGHRS and CDR2 YFSETQ. The DNA of the CDR3 is TGCGCCAGCAGCTCCCAACCCGAGCCAACTAATGAAAAACTGTTTTTT. Its protein is CASSSQPEPTNEKLFF.